Listed here is a single TCR beta chain. Its antigen is currently unknown. This sample is part of a study of EBV T-cell therapy then PD-1 blockade in nasopharyngeal carcinoma. This sample's time point: 266 days after commencement of treatment, after nivolumab therapy. Treatment indicated: AdE1-LMPpoly-expanded autologous EBV-specific T-cell therapy followed by anti-PD-1 nivolumab. Clones were read by immunoSEQ multiplex PCR, and TCRdb kept only the in-frame ones, dropping some. The sample records 20,000 to 25,000 clones, 80% to 90% being singletons. V was cut by 4 bases and J by 2 bases, with 16 bases left in between. The germline V gene encodes CDR1 SGDLS and CDR2 YYNGEE. This CDR3 has 15 amino acids.

V gene TRBV9 combines with J gene TRBJ2-7; D is perhaps TRBD2 (5 bases). The input for sequencing was CD8+ T cells from blood, taken at roughly day 270 from a patient whose treatment included autologous EBV-specific T cells and nivolumab. This clonotype was sampled from a man aged 40-49 years with nasopharyngeal carcinoma. CDR3 loop: CASSSAGRPAYEQYF. CDR3 sequence (DNA): TGTGCCAGCAGCTCCGCGGGTCGTCCCGCCTACGAGCAGTACTTC. The full variable domain, its missing parts supplied by reference TRBV9 and TRBJ2-7, is DSGVTQTPKHLITATGQRVTLRCSPRSGDLSVYWYQQSLDQGLQFLIQYYNGEERAKGNILERFSAQQFPDLHSELNLSSLELGDSALYFCASSSAGRPAYEQYFGPGTRLTVT.